This TCR beta chain was retrieved from a study of CD8+CD57+ T cells in acquired aplastic anemia. The germline gives CDR1 SGHVS, CDR2 FQNEAQ. The CDR3 covers 18 residues. Trimming pared 5 bases from V and 6 bases from J, leaving 23 bases between. The authors sequenced patients whose flow cytometry had shown CD8+CD57+ cell expansion. The template for TCR beta VDJ and CDR3 sequence profiling was genomic DNA. TCRdb re-called the reads with MiXCR, one entry per CDR3 protein. Of roughly 170,000 distinct CDR3 sequences listed, 48% are singletons. This clonotype was seen at least ten times. V usage is TRBV7-8 and J usage is TRBJ1-6; maybe TRBD1 (6 bases). Sequences were obtained from sorted CD4+, CD8+, or CD8+CD57+ T cells (not recorded which) from PBMCs. The TCR sequence derives from a human donor with aplastic anemia. The CDR3 protein is CASSLSWGNREFNSPLHF. CDR3 nucleotides: TGTGCCAGCAGCCTTAGTTGGGGAAACAGGGAATTTAATTCACCCCTCCACTTT. The full variable domain, completed using reference TRBV7-8 and TRBJ1-6, is GAGVSQSPRYKVAKRGQDVALRCDPISGHVSLFWYQQALGQGPEFLTYFQNEAQLDKSGLPSDRFFAERPEGSVSTLKIQRTQQEDSAVYLCASSLSWGNREFNSPLHFGNGTRLTVT.